The 20 T cell receptor beta chains below come from one sample, sequenced in a study of T cell repertoires in cytomegalovirus infection. Via MiXCR, TCRdb re-called the reads, giving one row per CDR3 protein. Altogether about 680,000 distinct CDR3 sequences are present, 20% to 25% being singletons, with the ten largest covering roughly 8%. Sequencing used CD8+ T cells from PBMCs. These receptors were taken from a human donor in good health (CMV status not recorded). Some clones in this sample may be carry-over from other donors' samples.

V usage is TRBV6-2 or TRBV6-3 and J usage is TRBJ2-1, with TRBD1 as a possible D gene (6 bases). The germline V gene encodes CDR1 MNHEY and CDR2 SVGEGT. Trimming cost V 7 bases and J 10 bases, with 35 bases left between them. This CDR3 contains 19 residues. CDR3: CASTIRDMGSRVRNSEQFF. CDR3 sequence (DNA): TGTGCCAGCACAATCCGGGACATGGGCTCAAGAGTGAGAAATAGCGAGCAGTTCTTC.

The J gene is TRBJ1-1, the V gene TRBV24-1; 7 positions match TRBD1. The CDR3 spans 14 residues. Trimming took 4 bases from V and 4 from J; bases not matched to a gene: 5. From germline, CDR1 is KGHDR and CDR2 SFDVKD. The CDR3 DNA reads TGTGCCACCAGTGACCGACAGGGTGCCACTGAAGCTTTCTTT. Its protein product is CATSDRQGATEAFF.

This clonotype came up a few times. The chain couples TRBV25-1 to TRBJ1-5; D might be TRBD1 (5 bases). CDR3 length: 15 amino acids. The V and J ends lost 1 base and 0 bases respectively, with 7 bases between them. Germline loops: CDR1 MGHDK, CDR2 SYGVNS. This CDR3 is CASSEWGSSNQPQHF. Written as DNA, the CDR3 is TGTGCCAGCAGTGAATGGGGGTCTAGCAATCAGCCCCAGCATTTT.

To note about this clonotype: The junction differs from germline at one of its ends, possibly a read error. This rearrangement joins TRBV5-5 to TRBJ1-3; D gene uncertain. Germline V gene lookup returns CDR1 SGHKS and CDR2 YYEKEE (reference sequence). This CDR3 is 14 amino acids long. CDR3 nucleotides: TGTGCCAGAAGCTTGGCTGTATCTGGAAACACCATATATTTT. It encodes CARSLAVSGNTIYF.

This clonotype turned up a few times. V is TRBV5-1 and J is TRBJ2-1; D might be TRBD1 or TRBD2, each matching 5 bases. The germline CDR1 and CDR2 sequences are SGHRS and YFSETQ. V lost 4 bases to trimming and J lost 8 bases, with 19 bases between them. This CDR3 contains 15 residues. In DNA form, the CDR3 reads TGCGCCAGCAGCGCCCGGGACCCTATGGTCGATGAGCAGTTCTTC. Translation: CASSARDPMVDEQFF.

Ten or more counts support this clonotype. The chain joins TRBV10-3 to TRBJ2-7, with no clear D. Germline V gene data show CDR1 as ENHRY and CDR2 as SYGVKD. Trimming left V 3 bases short and J 0 bases short, with 12 bases between. The CDR3 length is 15 residues. CDR3 DNA: TGTGCCATCAGTGAAGGGCAGGCCTCCTCCTACGAGCAGTACTTC. It encodes CAISEGQASSYEQYF.

The table lists this clonotype with many counts. This chain joins TRBV7-9 and TRBJ1-2; 7 nucleotides align to TRBD1. V shed 5 bases and J 5 bases; nucleotides not matched to a gene: 8. The CDR3 contains 14 residues. The V gene's germline CDR1 is SEHNR and CDR2 FQNEAQ (reference sequence). The CDR3 DNA is TGTGCCAGCAGCACTGGGACAGAAAAATATGGCTACACCTTC. Protein product: CASSTGTEKYGYTF.

This clonotype was recorded a few times. In DNA form, the CDR3 reads TGTGCCAGCAGCTTCCGGGGGTGGGAGCTGTTTTTT. Its translation: CASSFRGWELFF. The chain couples TRBV7-2 to TRBJ2-2; the D gene is possibly TRBD2 (6 bases). Trimming took off 3 bases at V and 9 bases at J, with 8 bases between the two ends. The CDR3 covers 12 residues. The germline V gene has CDR1 SGHTA and CDR2 FQGNSA.

This clonotype has just a few counts. The rearrangement links TRBV7-9 to TRBJ2-3; 8 bases map to TRBD1. CDR3 length: 14 amino acids. The germline gives CDR1 SEHNR, CDR2 FQNEAQ (reference sequence). V lost 3 bases and J lost 2; bases outside the gene matches: 1. CDR3 in DNA: TGTGCCAGCAGCTTCCAGGGGGCCACAGATACGCAGTATTTT. Its protein product is CASSFQGATDTQYF.

Many counts were recorded for this clonotype. The rearrangement joins TRBV20-1 to TRBJ2-7; 7 bases line up with TRBD1. The CDR3 runs 14 residues. Germline V gives CDR1 DFQATT, CDR2 SNEGSKA (reference sequence). The V and J ends lost 0 bases and 0 bases, in that order; junction bases with no gene match: 2. The CDR3 sequence: CSARETGSSYEQYV. CDR3 coding DNA: TGCAGTGCTAGAGAGACAGGGAGCTCCTACGAGCAGTACGTC.

This clonotype was picked up one time. V is TRBV2 and J is TRBJ1-1; D is uncertain. Between the trimmed V and J ends, which lost 4 bases and 6 bases, there was a span of 15 bases. The CDR3 consists of 14 residues. The germline CDR1 and CDR2 sequences are SNHLY and FYNNEI. CDR3 region: CASSVLNTGAEAFF. The CDR3 nucleotides are TGTGCCAGCAGTGTACTTAACACTGGAGCTGAAGCTTTCTTT.

The CDR3 DNA reads TGTGCCAGCAGCTCATACCCGGGGAGCTTTTACGAGCAGTACGTC. It yields the protein CASSSYPGSFYEQYV. The chain recombines TRBV28 with TRBJ2-7; a possible D gene is TRBD2 (5 bases). The CDR3 is 15 residues long. Germline CDR1 reads MDHEN; CDR2 reads SYDVKM. The V gene lost 6 bases and the J gene lost 4 bases, with 19 bases spanning the gap.

The rearrangement links TRBV3-1 to TRBJ2-1, with D perhaps TRBD1 (5 bases). CDR1 LGHDT and CDR2 YNNKEL come from the germline V gene (reference sequence). V gave up 1 base and J gave up 5 bases, with 18 bases separating them. CDR3 length equals 17 residues. In nucleotides, the CDR3 is TGTGCCAGCAGCCAAGTCTCGGAAGGGGTCCACCACAATGAGCAGTTCTTC. This codes for CASSQVSEGVHHNEQFF.

This chain connects TRBV20-1 to TRBJ1-5; D might be TRBD1 (6 bases). CDR3 length: 15 amino acids. V was cut by 0 bases and J by 9 bases, with 18 bases left in between. Germline V lookup: CDR1 DFQATT, CDR2 SNEGSKA (reference sequence). The CDR3 sequence is CSARDSTGTIVPQHF. The DNA of the CDR3 is TGCAGTGCTAGAGATAGCACAGGGACCATAGTGCCCCAGCATTTT.

This clonotype was seen only once. It may be a read error: a sequence one base away is much more abundant. The chain couples TRBV7-8 to TRBJ2-7; 9 positions agree with TRBD1. CDR3 length: 15 residues. The germline V gene has CDR1 SGHVS and CDR2 FQNEAQ. The V and J ends lost 5 bases and 2 bases, in that order; junction bases with no gene match: 7. CDR3 region: CASSSFGTGTYEQYF. In nucleotides, the CDR3 is TGTGCCAGCAGCAGCTTTGGGACAGGGACCTACGAGCAGTACTTC.

The rearrangement uses TRBV13 and TRBJ2-5; 9 bases match TRBD1. CDR3 length: 14 residues. Trimming removed 4 bases from V and 5 bases from J; junction bases left unmatched: 5. Germline V lookup: CDR1 PRHDT, CDR2 FYEKMQ (reference sequence). The CDR3, as DNA: TGTGCCAGCAGCTGGGACAGGGACCGGGAGACCCAGTACTTC. Translated: CASSWDRDRETQYF.

The genes are TRBV15 and TRBJ2-7, with D possibly matching TRBD2 (5 bases). Trimming pared 3 bases from V and 4 bases from J, leaving 13 bases between. The CDR3 is 14 amino acids. The germline gives CDR1 LNHNV, CDR2 YYDKDF (reference sequence). The DNA of the CDR3 is TGTGCCACCAGCAGGGGAGCGTTCCAATACGAGCAGTACTTC. Amino acids: CATSRGAFQYEQYF. Full variable domain (rest looked up from reference TRBV15 and TRBJ2-7): DAMVIQNPRYQVTQFGKPVTLSCSQTLNHNVMYWYQQKSSQAPKLLFHYYDKDFNNEADTPDNFQSRRPNTSFCFLDIRSPGLGDTAMYLCATSRGAFQYEQYFGPGTRLTVT.

V usage is TRBV20-1 and J usage is TRBJ1-5, with D tentatively TRBD1 (5 bases). This CDR3 spans 14 amino acids. In germline, CDR1 is DFQATT, CDR2 SNEGSKA (reference sequence). V lost 4 bases and J 1 base, leaving 11 bases between the germline ends. The CDR3 DNA follows: TGCAGTGCTAAGGAGGGGCCGAGCAATCAGCCCCAGCATTTT. Translating it yields CSAKEGPSNQPQHF.

The chain combines TRBV7-2 with TRBJ2-1; 7 nucleotides match TRBD2. V trimming: 5 bases; J trimming: 3 bases; junction bases outside the gene matches: 7. Germline V lookup: CDR1 SGHTA, CDR2 FQGNSA. The CDR3 consists of 15 residues. This CDR3 is CASSGERGNYNEQFF. As DNA, the CDR3 is TGTGCCAGCAGCGGGGAGCGGGGAAACTACAATGAGCAGTTCTTC. Filled out from reference TRBV7-2 and TRBJ2-1, the complete variable domain reads GAGVSQSPSNKVTEKGKDVELRCDPISGHTALYWYRQSLGQGLEFLIYFQGNSAPDKSGLPSDRFSAERTGGSVSTLTIQRTQQEDSAVYLCASSGERGNYNEQFFGPGTRLTVL.

This clonotype was counted many times. The chain couples TRBV6-5 to TRBJ2-1, with 9 bases fitting TRBD1. CDR3 size: 18 residues. Germline CDR1 and CDR2: MNHEY and SVGAGI. The junction had 11 bases not matched to a gene; V was cut back by 3 bases and J by 2 bases. The CDR3, as DNA: TGTGCCAGCAGTTATACCCACCCGACAGGGGGGACCTACAATGAGCAGTTCTTC. The encoded protein is CASSYTHPTGGTYNEQFF.